A selection of T cell receptor beta chains follows, all from one sample in a study of post-analysis software for immune sequencing data. TCRdb itself ran the PCR reads through MiXCR, one entry per CDR3 protein. The sample gives hundreds of thousands of distinct CDR3 sequences, around 40% of which show up once; over 10% is in the top ten. The sequenced sample was blood. The receptors originated from a girl aged 5-17 years with multiple sclerosis. The CDR3 runs from the conserved cysteine through the conserved F or W. A D gene is named only where the DNA matches it firmly. Some rows mark clone size as missing; the rest say once, few, many or name a class of expanded clone.

d_call j_call clone_size v_call cdr3_nt cdr3_aa
TRBD1 TRBJ2-7 NA TRBV4-1 TGCGCCAGCAGCCAAGATAACAGGGGATATTACGAGCAGTACTTC CASSQDNRGYYEQYF
TRBD1 TRBJ1-1 NA TRBV10-3 TGTGCCATCAGCCAGACAGGGGAGAGCACTGAAGCTTTCTTT CAISQTGESTEAFF
NA TRBJ2-5 NA TRBV28 TGTGCCAGCAGTCCCCCTAGCGAGGTTCAAGAGACCCAGTACTTC CASSPPSEVQETQYF
NA TRBJ2-7 NA TRBV21-1 TGTGCCAGCAGCAGGGACATAACAGGCAGGAGCAGGAACGAGCAGTACTTC CASSRDITGRSRNEQYF
TRBD2 TRBJ2-1 NA TRBV24-1 TGTGCCACCAGTGATGGGCTAGCGGGAGTAGGAGGTGATAAAGAGCAGTTCTTC CATSDGLAGVGGDKEQFF
NA TRBJ1-1 NA TRBV10-3 TGTGCCATCAGTGAGTCGGGGGTTGGCACTGAAGCTTTCTTT CAISESGVGTEAFF
TRBD1 TRBJ1-5 NA TRBV29-1 TGCAGCGTTGAAGAGAACAGGGGGCAGAAGGGCGATCAGCCCCAGCATTTT CSVEENRGQKGDQPQHF
TRBD1 TRBJ2-7 NA TRBV5-1 TGCGCCAGCAGCTTGAAGGACAGGGGGCTAAGTGGCTCCTACGAGCAGTACTTC CASSLKDRGLSGSYEQYF
NA TRBJ2-1 many TRBV20-1 TGCAGTGCTAGAGATCCCTCTACCATGGCTGAGCAGTTCTTC CSARDPSTMAEQFF
NA TRBJ2-1 few TRBV28 TGTGCCAGCAGTTTGTCGGGCCGGACAACCCTTAGGTTTGAGCAGTTCTTC CASSLSGRTTLRFEQFF
NA TRBJ2-7 few TRBV5-6 TGTGCCAGCAGCTTGGTTGGGCGGCGCTACGAGCAGTACTTC CASSLVGRRYEQYF
NA TRBJ2-1 few TRBV7-2 TGTGCCAGCAGCTTATTGACCTCCTACAATGAGCAGTTCTTC CASSLLTSYNEQFF
TRBD2 TRBJ2-1 NA TRBV28 TGTGCCAGCAGTTTACGGGCCCTCGCTAGCGGGATCGGCAATGAGCAGTTCTTC CASSLRALASGIGNEQFF
TRBD2 TRBJ2-5 NA TRBV20-1 TGCAGTGCTAGAGATTTGGCGGGAGCTTCCCAAGAGACCCAGTACTTC CSARDLAGASQETQYF
TRBD1 TRBJ1-2 few TRBV4-1 TGCGCCAGCAGCCAAGAAGTGTCACGACAGGGGAATGGCTACACCTTC CASSQEVSRQGNGYTF
NA TRBJ2-4 NA TRBV20-1 TGCAGTGCTGGGCAGGGAGTAGACATTCAGTACTTC CSAGQGVDIQYF
NA TRBJ1-1 NA TRBV7-9 TGTGCCAGCAGCCGTGGGGCAACCTCCTTTGAAGCTTTCTTT CASSRGATSFEAFF
TRBD1 TRBJ2-1 NA TRBV5-1 TGCGCCAGCAGTCCCACAGGGGGTCGGGGGTTCTTC CASSPTGGRGFF
NA TRBJ2-3 NA TRBV12-3/TRBV12-4 TGTGCCAGCAGTTTAACTAGCAGGGAGGATACGCAGTATTTT CASSLTSREDTQYF
NA TRBJ1-5 few TRBV12-3/TRBV12-4 TGTGCCAGCAGAAAGGCTCTTCAGCCCCAGCATTTT CASRKALQPQHF
TRBD1 TRBJ1-1 once TRBV6-5 TGTGCCACCCGGACAGGGAGGACTGAAGCTTTCTTT CATRTGRTEAFF
TRBD2 TRBJ2-1 once TRBV20-1 TGCGGTGCCCCGGGACTAGCGGAAGATAATGAGCAGTTCTTC CGAPGLAEDNEQFF
NA TRBJ1-2 few TRBV2 TGTGCCAGCAATTGGGGCCAGAGAGGCTACACCTTC CASNWGQRGYTF
NA TRBJ1-1 few TRBV12-3/TRBV12-4 TGTGCCAGCAGCTCAGGGGTAGTGAACACTGAAGCTTTCTTT CASSSGVVNTEAFF
NA TRBJ2-7 NA TRBV7-8 TGTGCCAGCAGCCCGGAAGTAGTGGTTAGGGAGCAGTACTTC CASSPEVVVREQYF
NA TRBJ2-4 NA TRBV12-3/TRBV12-4 TGTGCCAGCAGTCAGGGGGGACTGTTAAACATTCAGTACTTC CASSQGGLLNIQYF
NA TRBJ2-6 few TRBV4-2 TGTGCCAGCAGCCAAGATGGTAGGGGTAATGGGGCCAACGTCCTGACTTTC CASSQDGRGNGANVLTF
TRBD1 TRBJ1-1 NA TRBV5-1 TGCGCCAGCAGCTCCCAACCCGGCGGGGACAGGCCGACTGAAGCTTTCTTT CASSSQPGGDRPTEAFF
NA TRBJ2-7 few TRBV25-1 TGTGCCAGCAGTGGATTCGGCAGGGTCCCCGAGCAGTACTTC CASSGFGRVPEQYF
TRBD1 TRBJ2-4 NA TRBV20-1 TGCAGTGCTCACAGGGGAGTGAACCTTAAAGAGTCCAAAAACATTCAGTACTTC CSAHRGVNLKESKNIQYF
TRBD1 TRBJ2-7 NA TRBV4-3 TGCGCCAGCAGCCTAGTGGGGACAGGGAAGGGGGTAATATACGAGCAGTACTTC CASSLVGTGKGVIYEQYF
NA TRBJ1-5 NA TRBV6-5 TGTGCCAGCAGCCGGGGGATAGGGCGTAGCAATCAGCCCCAGCATTTT CASSRGIGRSNQPQHF
TRBD1 TRBJ1-2 NA TRBV5-1 TGCGCCAGCAGCTCCCAGGACAGGGACAGTAATGGCTACACCTTC CASSSQDRDSNGYTF
NA TRBJ2-1 NA TRBV27 TGTGCCAGCAGTTTACAACGGAACAGGGCAAATGAGCAGTTCTTC CASSLQRNRANEQFF
NA TRBJ2-5 few TRBV7-9 TGTGCCAGCAGCTTTCGCGTTCCGGACGACCAAGAGACCCAGTACTTC CASSFRVPDDQETQYF
NA TRBJ2-7 NA TRBV20-1 TGCAGTGCTAGTACGGGAGCTAGCTCCTACGAGCAGTACTTC CSASTGASSYEQYF
TRBD1 TRBJ2-3 few TRBV7-8 TGTGCCAGCAGCCCCCAGCGGGGACAGGGTTGGAACCGACCCACAGATACGCAGTATTTT CASSPQRGQGWNRPTDTQYF
TRBD1 TRBJ1-2 NA TRBV9 TGTGCCAGCAGCGTAACCGGGACAGGGGCATATGGCTACACCTTC CASSVTGTGAYGYTF
TRBD1 TRBJ2-7 NA TRBV10-3 TGTGCCATCAGCCCAGGACAGGGGGCGATCTACGAGCAGTACTTC CAISPGQGAIYEQYF
TRBD1 TRBJ1-2 NA TRBV29-1 TGCAGCGTTGAAAAGAGCGGACAGGGCAGAAGTGGCTACACCTTC CSVEKSGQGRSGYTF
TRBD2 TRBJ2-7 NA TRBV20-1 TGCAGTGCTAGAGGCGGGAGGGACTACGAGCAGTACTTC CSARGGRDYEQYF
TRBD2 TRBJ2-7 NA TRBV20-1 TGCAGTGCTACCGGGACTAGCGGTGATTCCTACGAGCGGTACTTC CSATGTSGDSYERYF
TRBD1 TRBJ1-5 NA TRBV6-4 TGTGCCAGCAGACCTACAGGGGGCAGGCAGCCCCAGCATTTT CASRPTGGRQPQHF
NA TRBJ2-1 NA TRBV15 TGTGCCACCAACTTCGGGGCCGGGAGCAATGAGCAGTTCTTC CATNFGAGSNEQFF
NA TRBJ2-5 NA TRBV20-1 TGCAGTGCTACGAAAACAACTAGCCCCCAAGAGACCCAGTACTTC CSATKTTSPQETQYF
TRBD2 TRBJ2-1 NA TRBV11-2 TGTGCCAGCGGAGTGCTAGCGGGTAGCTCCTACAATGAGCAGTTCTTC CASGVLAGSSYNEQFF
NA TRBJ2-7 NA TRBV10-2 TGCGCCAGCAGGCCCCCACAGTCCTACGAGCAGTACTTC CASRPPQSYEQYF
NA TRBJ1-4 NA TRBV5-5 TGTGCCAGCAGCTTGGTGGGGGCAACTAATGAAAAACTGTTTTTT CASSLVGATNEKLFF